These 28 T cell receptor beta chains were all obtained from the same sample, sequenced in a study of cytomegalovirus exposure and HLA in healthy donors. Assay used: immunoSEQ multiplex PCR; TCRdb lists only in-frame clones, some missing. The sample has about 270,000 clones, 65% to 90% seen once. Sequencing was carried out using PBMCs. The receptors shown here come from a woman aged 18-29 years in good health and CMV-seronegative.

CDR3 sequence reads: CASTLGGDFSNEQFF. The CDR3 bases are TGTGCCAGCACCTTGGGCGGGGACTTTTCCAATGAGCAGTTCTTC. This chain connects TRBV7-3 to TRBJ2-1, with D possibly matching TRBD2 (6 bases). CDR3 length: 15 amino acids. The V gene lost 7 bases and the J gene lost 6 bases, with 19 bases spanning the gap. The germline V gene has CDR1 SGHTA and CDR2 FQGTGA.

The chain employs TRBV5-1 and TRBJ1-4; D uncertain. The CDR3 runs 15 residues. Per germline, CDR1 SGHRS and CDR2 YFSETQ. The ends were cut back, 0 bases at V and 0 bases at J, with 6 bases in the middle. This CDR3 is CASSLGHSTNEKLFF. The CDR3, as DNA: TGCGCCAGCAGCTTGGGACATTCAACTAATGAAAAACTGTTTTTT.

The table lists this clone with a count of one. V is TRBV10-3 and J is TRBJ2-7; 13 bases align to TRBD2. Trimming at V came to 8 bases and at J to 5 bases, leaving 6 bases not matched to a gene. The CDR3 covers 14 residues. The V gene's germline CDR1 is ENHRY and CDR2 SYGVKD. CDR3 sequence (DNA): TGTGCCATCGCCGGACTAGCGGGAGCCAACGAGCAGTACTTC. This codes for CAIAGLAGANEQYF.

This chain links TRBV2 with TRBJ2-5; D is uncertain. Germline V CDR1 and CDR2: SNHLY, FYNNEI. CDR3 length equals 11 residues. V gave up 7 bases and J gave up 5 bases, with 8 bases separating them. The CDR3 loop reads CASIPVETQYF. The CDR3 DNA reads TGTGCCAGCATCCCCGTGGAGACCCAGTACTTC.

V and J are TRBV6-1 and TRBJ1-5; a weak D match, TRBD1 (6 bases). CDR1 MNHNS and CDR2 SASEGT come from the germline V gene. The CDR3 consists of 17 residues. V lost 0 bases and J 2 bases, leaving 14 bases between the germline ends. The CDR3 nucleotides are TGTGCCAGCAGTGAAGCAGGGGGGGCTCAGGGCAATCAGCCCCAGCATTTT. The encoded protein is CASSEAGGAQGNQPQHF.

V and J are TRBV10-1 and TRBJ1-5; D gene uncertain. The CDR3 has 13 amino acids. Germline CDR1 and CDR2: WNHNN and SYGVQD (reference sequence). The V and J ends lost 6 bases and 6 bases respectively, with 12 bases between them. The CDR3 here is CASSSGNGQPQHF. The CDR3 region has the DNA TGCGCCAGCAGCAGCGGAAACGGTCAGCCCCAGCATTTT.

This clone was observed once. The chain carries TRBV5-4 and TRBJ2-7; 8 nucleotides match TRBD2. V lost 4 bases and J lost 5; bases outside the gene matches: 11. The germline V gene has CDR1 SGHNT and CDR2 YYREEE (reference sequence). The CDR3 consists of 15 residues. The CDR3 region is CASSPGGGASHEQYF. The CDR3, as DNA: TGTGCCAGCAGCCCGGGGGGGGGTGCCTCTCACGAGCAGTACTTC.

The chain has TRBV6-6 and TRBJ1-2, with 8 bases lining up with TRBD1. The V and J ends lost 10 bases and 4 bases, in that order; junction bases with no gene match: 11. CDR1 MNHNY and CDR2 SVGAGI come from the germline V gene (reference sequence). CDR3 length: 14 residues. The CDR3 nucleotides read TGTGCCACCCGACTCGGCCAGGGGGCCTATGGCTACACCTTC. Translating it yields CATRLGQGAYGYTF.

V is TRBV5-1 and J is TRBJ2-1; 10 bases are a match to TRBD2. Unmatched junction bases numbered 4, after V lost 7 bases and J lost 0 bases. CDR1 SGHRS and CDR2 YFSETQ come from the germline V gene. The CDR3 has 15 residues. The CDR3 loop is CASGSGGTSYNEQFF. As DNA, the CDR3 is TGCGCCAGCGGTAGCGGGGGGACCTCCTACAATGAGCAGTTCTTC.

The rearrangement joins TRBV5-4 to TRBJ2-1; 8 positions match TRBD1. This CDR3 region has 16 residues. Germline CDR1 reads SGHNT; CDR2 reads YYREEE (reference sequence). V was clipped by 5 bases and J by 4 bases; unmatched bases: 11. Written as DNA, the CDR3 is TGTGCCAGCAGGGAGAAACAGGGGGTGGTTTACAATGAGCAGTTCTTC. Amino acids: CASREKQGVVYNEQFF. The whole variable domain, remainder taken from reference TRBV5-4 and TRBJ2-1, is ETGVTQSPTHLIKTRGQQVTLRCSSQSGHNTVSWYQQALGQGPQFIFQYYREEENGRGNFPPRFSGLQFPNYSSELNVNALELDDSALYLCASREKQGVVYNEQFFGPGTRLTVL.

The chain recombines TRBV5-1 with TRBJ2-7; TRBD1 might be the D (6 bases). The CDR3 is 16 residues long. Germline V gene data show CDR1 as SGHRS and CDR2 as YFSETQ. V lost 1 base and J 0 bases, leaving 14 bases between the germline ends. The CDR3 region has the DNA TGCGCCAGCAGCTTGCACACCGGACAGAGCTCCTACGAGCAGTACTTC. This translates into CASSLHTGQSSYEQYF.

The V call is TRBV5-1, the J call TRBJ1-2; TRBD1 aligns across 7 bases. In germline, CDR1 is SGHRS, CDR2 YFSETQ. The CDR3 consists of 14 residues. Trimming at V came to 0 bases and at J to 3 bases, leaving 2 bases not matched to a gene. This chain's CDR3 is CASSLVGTDYGYTF. CDR3 nucleotide sequence: TGCGCCAGCAGCTTGGTCGGGACAGACTATGGCTACACCTTC.

The V and J genes are TRBV2 and TRBJ2-7, with D possibly TRBD1 on 5 matching bases. V shed 0 bases and J shed 5 bases, with 14 bases lying between them. The CDR3 has 15 amino acids. CDR1 is SNHLY, CDR2 FYNNEI, per germline. The CDR3 DNA sequence: TGTGCCAGCAGTGAAGCCCTCTGGCAGGGTGACGAGCAGTACTTC. Residues: CASSEALWQGDEQYF.

This sequence joins TRBV5-1 and TRBJ1-6, with unresolved D. The CDR3 runs 14 residues. The germline gives CDR1 SGHRS, CDR2 YFSETQ. Trimming took off 0 bases at V and 8 bases at J, with 9 bases between the two ends. In DNA, the CDR3 is TGCGCCAGCAGCTTGGTGGCCCGTTATTCACCCCTCCACTTT. Protein product: CASSLVARYSPLHF. The variable domain in full, completed from reference TRBV5-1 and TRBJ1-6, reads KAGVTQTPRYLIKTRGQQVTLSCSPISGHRSVSWYQQTPGQGLQFLFEYFSETQRNKGNFPGRFSGRQFSNSRSEMNVSTLELGDSALYLCASSLVARYSPLHFGNGTRLTVT.

This rearrangement joins TRBV30 to TRBJ1-1; weak D call: TRBD1 (6 bases). The CDR3 runs to 16 residues. Deletions cut 4 bases from V and 0 bases from J, with 18 bases between. Looked up from germline, CDR1 is GTSNPN and CDR2 is SVGIG (reference sequence). CDR3 sequence: CAWMPGHIVLNTEAFF. CDR3 nucleotide sequence: TGTGCCTGGATGCCGGGACATATTGTTTTGAACACTGAAGCTTTCTTT.

This clone was observed a handful of times. V is TRBV4-3 and J is TRBJ1-2; 8 nucleotides agree with TRBD1. Unmatched junction bases numbered 11, after V lost 1 base and J lost 4 bases. Germline V gives CDR1 LGHNA, CDR2 YSLEER. The CDR3 has 17 residues. CDR3 sequence: CASSQVTGQGALYGYTF. In DNA form, the CDR3 reads TGCGCCAGCAGCCAAGTAACGGGGCAGGGGGCCCTCTATGGCTACACCTTC.

The chain employs TRBV28 and TRBJ2-7; 9 nucleotides align to TRBD1. Trimming took 10 bases from V and 6 from J; bases not matched to a gene: 10. Germline V gene data show CDR1 as MDHEN and CDR2 as SYDVKM. The length of the CDR3 is 13 residues. For the CDR3, the DNA is TGTGCCACAGCGCGGGACAGGGACCTCGAGCAGTACTTC. Translating it yields CATARDRDLEQYF.

This clone was found a few times. The rearrangement joins TRBV28 to TRBJ2-6, with TRBD1 matching 8 bases. J gave up 2 bases and V 6 bases, and 9 bases lay outside the gene matches. The CDR3 is made up of 17 amino acids. CDR1 is MDHEN, CDR2 SYDVKM, per germline. The CDR3 DNA sequence: TGTGCCAGCAGCCCGGACAGGGCACCCACTGGGGCCAACGTCCTGACTTTC. Residues: CASSPDRAPTGANVLTF.

The chain has TRBV6-1 and TRBJ2-4, with 11 bases matching TRBD2. Trimming cost V 2 bases and J 1 base; bases outside gene matches: 10. This CDR3 has 19 amino acids. Per the germline V gene, CDR1 is MNHNS and CDR2 is SASEGT. In nucleotides, the CDR3 is TGTGCCAGCAGTGAACCCCTCAGTTGGACTAGCGGGGCCAAAAACATTCAGTACTTC. Amino acids: CASSEPLSWTSGAKNIQYF.

This chain connects TRBV2 to TRBJ2-2, with D perhaps matching TRBD2 (6 bases). Germline V gene data show CDR1 as SNHLY and CDR2 as FYNNEI. Trimming shortened V by 8 bases and J by 1 base, and 14 bases separated the two germline ends. The CDR3 has 15 amino acids. Here the CDR3 reads CASAPGLMNTGELFF. In DNA, the CDR3 is TGTGCCAGCGCACCGGGACTGATGAACACCGGGGAGCTGTTTTTT. The variable domain in full, completed from reference TRBV2 and TRBJ2-2, reads EPEVTQTPSHQVTQMGQEVILRCVPISNHLYFYWYRQILGQKVEFLVSFYNNEISEKSEIFDDQFSVERPDGSNFTLKIRSTKLEDSAMYFCASAPGLMNTGELFFGEGSRLTVL.

J is TRBJ1-1 and V is TRBV6-1, with a tentative D call TRBD1 (6 bases). This CDR3 spans 13 amino acids. With 6 bases removed from V and 8 bases from J, the gap between germline ends came to 16 bases. Germline assignment: CDR1 MNHNS and CDR2 SASEGT. The CDR3 protein is CASRRGTALEAFF. The CDR3 bases are TGTGCCAGCAGAAGGGGGACGGCCCTCGAAGCTTTCTTT.

The chain recombines TRBV12-5 with TRBJ2-3; 9 nucleotides match TRBD1. Germline CDR1 and CDR2: LGHNT and FRNRAP. V lost 4 bases and J lost 6; bases outside the gene matches: 14. The CDR3 extends over 17 amino acids. The CDR3 sequence is CASGSIAGTGSADTQYF. CDR3 sequence (DNA): TGTGCTAGTGGTTCGATAGCCGGGACAGGGTCGGCCGATACGCAGTATTTT.

The V gene is TRBV5-4, the J gene TRBJ1-6, with a possible D match to TRBD1 (5 bases). Germline CDR1 and CDR2: SGHNT and YYREEE (reference sequence). The CDR3 has 14 amino acids. V lost 4 bases to trimming and J lost 5 bases, with 10 bases between them. CDR3: CASSLDSDNSPLHF. DNA for the CDR3: TGTGCCAGCAGCCTCGACAGTGATAATTCACCCCTCCACTTT.

The rearrangement uses TRBV21-1 and TRBJ2-1; the D call in the table, TRBD1, was not verified against the DNA. TRBV21-1 constitutes a pseudogene. CDR3 length: 16 amino acids. In DNA, the CDR3 is TGTGCCAGCAGCAAAGTCCTAGGGGCAGATCGCAATGAGCAGTTCTTC. Amino acid sequence: CASSKVLGADRNEQFF.

This clone was seen only once. The chain combines TRBV28 with TRBJ1-4, with TRBD1 as a possible D gene (6 bases). CDR1 is MDHEN, CDR2 SYDVKM, per germline. This CDR3 is built from 13 residues. The germline V and J ends were trimmed by 3 bases and 8 bases, with 10 bases remaining between them. The CDR3 DNA follows: TGTGCCAGCAGTTTTTCCGGGACAGAAAAACTGTTTTTT. Protein product: CASSFSGTEKLFF.

The V call is TRBV2, the J call TRBJ1-5; D may be TRBD1 (6 bases). The CDR3 totals 13 residues. Germline lookup yields CDR1 SNHLY and CDR2 FYNNEI. Trimming pared 6 bases from V and 11 bases from J, leaving 17 bases between. CDR3 amino acids: CASRDSGVRTQHF. DNA for the CDR3: TGTGCCAGCAGGGACAGTGGCGTGCGGACCCAGCATTTT.

The V and J genes are TRBV6-5 and TRBJ2-7; D is perhaps TRBD1 (5 bases). CDR3 size: 15 residues. Germline CDR1 and CDR2: MNHEY and SVGAGI. V was clipped by 0 bases and J by 1 base, with 10 bases between them. The DNA for the CDR3 is TGTGCCAGCAGTTACTCTGACGGACATTCCTACGAGCAGTACTTC. Its translation is CASSYSDGHSYEQYF.

V and J are TRBV29-1 and TRBJ1-5, with 8 nucleotides matching TRBD1. This CDR3 has 14 residues. Trimming at V came to 6 bases and at J to 2 bases, leaving 6 bases not matched to a gene. Germline values: CDR1 SQVTM, CDR2 ANQGSEA. As DNA, the CDR3 is TGCAGCGTCCGAGGACAGGGTGGCAATCAGCCCCAGCATTTT. It yields the protein CSVRGQGGNQPQHF.